This TCR beta chain was documented in a study of graft-versus-host responses after intestinal transplantation. Study overall: All recipients got anti-thymocyte globulin induction, then tacrolimus and steroids for roughly three years. Study-level findings and limits: Those patients showing graft-donor T cell macrochimerism displayed high graft-versus-host to host-versus-graft clonal ratios in allografts. Recipient marrow contained GvH clones, some of which appeared first in ileum or blood. With peak circulating GvH clone levels came an association with early post-transplant HvG declines.

Germline CDR1 is SQVTM and CDR2 is ANQGSEA. V was trimmed by 6 bases and J by 5 bases, leaving 14 bases between them. The CDR3 sequence is 13 residues long. Comment on this clone: What it binds is not known.

Profiled with immunoSEQ multiplex PCR; TCRdb holds only in-frame clones, not every one. Among 95,000 to 150,000 clones listed, 85% to 95% were seen once. The TCR sequence derives from a human donor who received an intestinal transplant. The sequencing here drew on unstimulated CD8+ T cells sorted from spleen or lymph node cells, taken before intestinal transplant. The rearrangement links TRBV29-1 to TRBJ2-1; no firm D call. Here the CDR3 DNA reads TGCAGCGTCCAGGACCCATTTAACAATGAGCAGTTCTTC. Its protein is CSVQDPFNNEQFF.